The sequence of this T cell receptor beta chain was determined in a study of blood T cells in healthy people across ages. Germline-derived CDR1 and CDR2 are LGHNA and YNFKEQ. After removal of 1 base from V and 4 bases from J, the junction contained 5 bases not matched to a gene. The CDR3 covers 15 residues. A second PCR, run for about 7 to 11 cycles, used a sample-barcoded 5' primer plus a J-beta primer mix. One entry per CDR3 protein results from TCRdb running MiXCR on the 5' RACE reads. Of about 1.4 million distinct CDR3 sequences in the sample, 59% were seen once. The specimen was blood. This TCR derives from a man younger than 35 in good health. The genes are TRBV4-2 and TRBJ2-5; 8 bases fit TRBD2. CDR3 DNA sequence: TGTGCCAGCAGCCAAGTTCCGGGAGGGGGAGAGACCCAGTACTTC. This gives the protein CASSQVPGGGETQYF.